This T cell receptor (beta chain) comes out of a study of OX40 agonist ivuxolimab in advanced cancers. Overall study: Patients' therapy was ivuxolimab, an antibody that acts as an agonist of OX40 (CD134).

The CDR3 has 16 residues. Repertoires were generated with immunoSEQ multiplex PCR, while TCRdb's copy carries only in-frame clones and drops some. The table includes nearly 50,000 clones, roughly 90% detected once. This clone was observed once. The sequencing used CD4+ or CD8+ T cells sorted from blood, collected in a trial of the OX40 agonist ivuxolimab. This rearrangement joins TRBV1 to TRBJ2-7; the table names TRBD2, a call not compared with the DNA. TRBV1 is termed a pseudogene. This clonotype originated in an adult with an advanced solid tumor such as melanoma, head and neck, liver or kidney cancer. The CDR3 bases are TGCACCAGCAGCCAAGATAGTCCTGTTCGGGACTACGAGCAGTACTTC. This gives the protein CTSSQDSPVRDYEQYF.